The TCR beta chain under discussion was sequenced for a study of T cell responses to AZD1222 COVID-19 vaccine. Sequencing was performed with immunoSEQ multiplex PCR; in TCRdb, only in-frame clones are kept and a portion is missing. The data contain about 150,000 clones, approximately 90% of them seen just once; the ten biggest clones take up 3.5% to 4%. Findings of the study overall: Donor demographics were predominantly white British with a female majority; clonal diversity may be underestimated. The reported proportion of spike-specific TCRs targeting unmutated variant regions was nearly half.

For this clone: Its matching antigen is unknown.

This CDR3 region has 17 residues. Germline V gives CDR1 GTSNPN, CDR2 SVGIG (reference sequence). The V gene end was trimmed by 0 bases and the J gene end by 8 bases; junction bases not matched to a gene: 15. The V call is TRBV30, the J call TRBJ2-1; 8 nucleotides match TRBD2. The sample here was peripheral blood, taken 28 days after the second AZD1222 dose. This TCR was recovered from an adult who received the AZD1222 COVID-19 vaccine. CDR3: CAWSVIRPGGPSHEQFF. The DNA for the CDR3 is TGTGCCTGGAGTGTAATTCGACCGGGGGGGCCTTCCCATGAGCAGTTCTTC.